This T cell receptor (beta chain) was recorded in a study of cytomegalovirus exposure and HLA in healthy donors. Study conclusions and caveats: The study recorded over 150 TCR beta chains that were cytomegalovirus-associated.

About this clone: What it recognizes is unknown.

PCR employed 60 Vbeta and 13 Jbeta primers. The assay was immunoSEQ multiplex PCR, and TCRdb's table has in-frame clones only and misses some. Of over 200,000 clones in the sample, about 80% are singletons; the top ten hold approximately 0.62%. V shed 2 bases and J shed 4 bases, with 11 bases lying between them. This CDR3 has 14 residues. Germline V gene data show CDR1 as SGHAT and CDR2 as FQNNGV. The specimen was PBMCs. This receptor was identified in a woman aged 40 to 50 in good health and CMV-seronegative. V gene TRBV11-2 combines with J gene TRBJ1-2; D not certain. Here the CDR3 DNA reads TGTGCCAGCAGCTTAACCATTGAGGGCTATGGCTACACCTTC. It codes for CASSLTIEGYGYTF.